The TCR beta chain under discussion was sequenced for a study of CD8 T cells in ankylosing spondylitis. Study results and limitations: Disease-linked clones bore a CD8+ phenotype, appearing relatively rarely in peripheral blood.

The germline gives CDR1 DFQATT, CDR2 SNEGSKA (reference sequence). The junction had 12 bases not matched to a gene; V was cut back by 0 bases and J by 9 bases. The CDR3 runs to 16 residues. A single record per CDR3 protein comes from TCRdb applying MiXCR to the 5' RACE reads. The sample lists about 240,000 distinct CDR3 sequences, around 9.1% occurring once. In this sample, this clonotype turned up many times. Its antigen remains unidentified. Sequenced material: blood, either unsorted or a sorted T cell fraction (not recorded which). This rearrangement joins TRBV20-1 to TRBJ2-1, with 9 bases matching TRBD2. The sequence came from a male donor with ankylosing spondylitis or in good health (not recorded which). The CDR3: CSARDLGSGRFGEQFF. In DNA form, the CDR3 reads TGCAGTGCTAGAGATCTTGGTAGCGGGAGATTTGGTGAGCAGTTCTTC.